This entry lists 26 T cell receptor beta chains sequenced from one sample in a study of T cell repertoires in cytomegalovirus infection (dated by TCRdb to between 2018 and 2020). Sequencing took place on an Illumina HiSeq 1500. TCRdb reprocessed the public reads (quality trimming at Q25 with fastp, clone calling with MiXCR) and kept in-frame beta chains. Rows with a matching CDR3 protein are joined into one entry that keeps the most common DNA and genes. The sample records almost 300,000 distinct CDR3 sequences, roughly a tenth of which are singletons. The ten largest clones add up to less than 3% of the sample. The sequenced sample consisted of PBMCs. The receptors were sampled from a human donor in good health (CMV status not recorded). Some clones in this sample may be carry-over from other donors' samples.

As to this clonotype: Possible read error: a much larger clone is one base away. The chain links TRBV28 to TRBJ2-2; D may be TRBD2 (5 bases). The germline CDR1 and CDR2 sequences are MDHEN and SYDVKM. There are 15 residues in the CDR3. CDR3 coding DNA: TGTGCCAGCAGTTTACTATCGTCGAACACCGGGGAGCTGTTGTTT. This sequence encodes CASSLLSSNTGELLF.

As to this clonotype: Just one base apart from a much larger clone, this may be a read error. The conserved phenylalanine or tryptophan normally closing the CDR3 is absent here, so this likely arose from a read error. V gene TRBV5-1 combines with J gene TRBJ1-1; 7 bases align to TRBD1. The CDR3 is made up of 15 amino acids. CDR1 is SGHRS, CDR2 YFSETQ, per germline. V shed 3 bases and J 1 base; nucleotides not matched to a gene: 6. CDR3 in DNA: TGCGCCAGCAGCTCGAGGACAGGAGAGAACACTGAAGCTTTCTTA. Translation: CASSSRTGENTEAFL.

In DNA form, the CDR3 reads TGCAGTGCTCCCCGGAGCGGGCGGGATACAGATACGCAGTATTTT. Translating gives CSAPRSGRDTDTQYF. The chain employs TRBV20-1 and TRBJ2-3; weak D call: TRBD2 (6 bases). Germline-derived CDR1 and CDR2 are DFQATT and SNEGSKA (reference sequence). The V gene lost 5 bases and the J gene lost 3 bases, with 18 bases spanning the gap. The CDR3 has 15 amino acids.

This clonotype has only a few counts. The V and J genes are TRBV7-4 and TRBJ2-7, with 8 bases that match TRBD2. The V gene's germline CDR1 is SGHVT and CDR2 SQSDAQ. The V gene end was trimmed by 7 bases and the J gene end by 3 bases; junction bases not matched to a gene: 17. The CDR3 has 17 amino acids. This CDR3 reads CASTVPPERGPLYEQYF. The DNA of the CDR3 is TGTGCCAGCACCGTACCCCCGGAGCGGGGGCCTCTCTACGAGCAGTACTTC.

At least ten counts were recorded for this clonotype. The rearrangement uses TRBV2 and TRBJ2-7; TRBD1 matches 8 bases. Germline CDR1 SNHLY, CDR2 FYNNEI. V shed 6 bases, J shed 2 bases, and the junction held 12 bases outside the gene matches. The CDR3 runs 16 residues. CDR3 region: CASRASTRDRTYEQYV. In DNA, the CDR3 is TGTGCCAGCAGGGCTAGTACCCGGGACAGGACCTACGAGCAGTACGTC.

This clonotype was observed at least ten times. The V and J genes are TRBV20-1 and TRBJ2-5, with D possibly being TRBD1 (7 bases). Trimming took 3 bases from V and 3 from J, leaving 14 bases between them. The germline V gene encodes CDR1 DFQATT and CDR2 SNEGSKA (reference sequence). The CDR3 is 14 residues long. The CDR3 DNA reads TGCAGTGCTAGCCAGGGGGGTAAGAAAGAGACCCAGTACTTC. Its translation is CSASQGGKKETQYF.

There are many counts of this clonotype. This sequence joins TRBV10-3 and TRBJ2-3; possibly TRBD2 for D (5 bases). The CDR3 sequence is 15 residues long. The germline gives CDR1 ENHRY, CDR2 SYGVKD. V was trimmed by 3 bases and J by 3 bases, leaving 13 bases between them. The CDR3, as DNA: TGTGCCATCAGTGACTGGAGTAGCGAGACAGATACGCAGTATTTT. Translating it yields CAISDWSSETDTQYF.

In its sample, this clonotype was seen a few times. The chain has TRBV20-1 and TRBJ2-6; no clear D. This CDR3 is built from 14 residues. Trimming took off 5 bases at V and 2 bases at J, with 10 bases between the two ends. In germline, CDR1 is DFQATT, CDR2 SNEGSKA (reference sequence). CDR3 residues: CSADTAAGANVLTF. CDR3 nucleotides: TGCAGTGCTGATACAGCCGCTGGGGCCAACGTCCTGACTTTC.

V and J are TRBV28 and TRBJ1-2, with a tentative D call TRBD1 (6 bases). Per germline, CDR1 MDHEN and CDR2 SYDVKM. The CDR3 runs to 15 residues. V lost 7 bases and J lost 4, with 19 bases in between. The CDR3 sequence is CASNTAPKTGYGYTF. For the CDR3, the DNA is TGTGCCAGCAACACCGCCCCCAAGACAGGCTATGGCTACACCTTC.

This chain links TRBV20-1 with TRBJ2-1; 11 bases map to TRBD2. With 6 bases clipped from V and 4 bases from J, the junction kept 5 bases outside the gene matches. The CDR3 extends over 14 amino acids. Per the germline V gene, CDR1 is DFQATT and CDR2 is SNEGSKA (reference sequence). CDR3: CSAATSGGYNEQFF. The DNA of the CDR3 is TGCAGTGCCGCCACTAGCGGGGGTTACAATGAGCAGTTCTTC.

V and J are TRBV7-2 and TRBJ2-5; 9 positions match TRBD2. The ends lost 4 bases at V and 3 bases at J; junction bases unmatched: 9. CDR1 SGHTA and CDR2 FQGNSA come from the germline V gene. The CDR3 spans 16 residues. CDR3 sequence (DNA): TGTGCCAGCAGCTCGAATGCGGGGGGGGGAAAAGAGACCCAGTACTTC. Protein: CASSSNAGGGKETQYF.

On this clonotype: A read error is possible here, since a much larger clone lies one base away. The rearrangement links TRBV6-5 to TRBJ1-6, with unresolved D. Trimming cost V 6 bases and J 7 bases, with 13 bases left between them. Germline values: CDR1 MNHEY, CDR2 SVGAGI. This CDR3 has 14 amino acids. The DNA of the CDR3 is TGTGCCAGCAGGCACATGGACGGAAATTCACCCCTCCACTTT. Translated, it gives CASRHMDGNSPLHF.

This clonotype appeared many times. This chain joins TRBV29-1 and TRBJ2-1, with D perhaps assigned TRBD1 or TRBD2 (5 bases each). CDR1 is SQVTM and CDR2 is ANQGSEA in the germline V gene. This CDR3 is 17 amino acids long. The germline V and J ends were trimmed by 0 bases and 0 bases, with 15 bases remaining between them. The CDR3 protein is CSVEDRGQLYSYNEQFF. CDR3 DNA sequence: TGCAGCGTTGAAGATCGGGGCCAATTATACTCCTACAATGAGCAGTTCTTC.

This clonotype was recorded many times. The chain is built from TRBV23-1 and TRBJ2-7; D gene unclear. TRBV23-1 is given ORF status, its function remaining uncertain. The CDR3 is 17 amino acids. The V and J ends lost 1 base and 1 base respectively, with 17 bases between them. The CDR3 protein is CASSQYRGQVLSYEQYV. CDR3 nucleotides: TGCGCCAGCAGTCAATACCGCGGTCAGGTCCTTTCCTACGAGCAGTACGTC.

The chain employs TRBV28 and TRBJ2-7, with TRBD2 matching 13 bases. CDR3 length: 13 amino acids. J was trimmed by 13 bases and V by 5 bases; bases with no gene match: 8. CDR1 and CDR2 (germline): MDHEN, SYDVKM. As DNA, the CDR3 is TGTGCCAGCAGTCCGACGGGACTAGCGGGACCCTACGTC. Translated: CASSPTGLAGPYV.

This clonotype was counted ten times or more. The rearrangement joins TRBV12-3 or TRBV12-4 to TRBJ2-7; 7 bases align to TRBD2. The V gene end was trimmed by 5 bases and the J gene end by 2 bases; junction bases not matched to a gene: 0. This CDR3 is 12 amino acids long. As DNA, the CDR3 is TGTGCCAGCAGTAGCGGGACCTACGAGCAGTACGTC. The encoded protein is CASSSGTYEQYV.

This clonotype was seen at least ten times. The rearrangement links TRBV12-3 or TRBV12-4 to TRBJ2-1; 11 positions match TRBD2. V was pared by 8 bases and J by 0 bases, with 3 bases of the junction left unmatched. The length of the CDR3 is 15 residues. The CDR3 here is CASGTSGLSYNEQFF. CDR3 in DNA: TGTGCCAGCGGGACTAGCGGACTCTCCTACAATGAGCAGTTCTTC.

This clonotype occurred many times. CDR3 sequence reads: CASSLGPNGREETQYF. The CDR3 region has the DNA TGTGCCAGCAGCTTAGGGCCTAACGGCAGGGAAGAGACCCAGTACTTC. This chain links TRBV7-2 with TRBJ2-5; possibly TRBD1 for D (5 bases). V shed 1 base and J shed 3 bases, with 15 bases lying between them. The CDR3 runs to 16 residues. Germline values: CDR1 SGHTA, CDR2 FQGNSA.

At least ten counts were recorded for this clonotype. V usage is TRBV7-8 and J usage is TRBJ2-1; D uncertain. CDR3 length: 14 amino acids. V was trimmed by 1 base and J by 1 base, leaving 5 bases between them. Germline V gene data show CDR1 as SGHVS and CDR2 as FQNEAQ. CDR3 DNA sequence: TGTGCCAGCAGCTTAGAACGGTCCTACAATGAGCAGTTCTTC. The encoded protein is CASSLERSYNEQFF.

This clonotype was counted ten times or more. The chain has TRBV5-6 and TRBJ2-1; D not resolved. CDR3 length: 14 amino acids. Trimming took off 4 bases at V and 4 bases at J, with 12 bases between the two ends. Germline CDR1 and CDR2: SGHDT and YYEEEE. In DNA form, the CDR3 reads TGTGCCAGCAGCGCAGGAACTTTTTACAATGAGCAGTTCTTC. This sequence encodes CASSAGTFYNEQFF.

This clonotype was detected only a few times. The gene calls are TRBV5-4 and TRBJ2-3; 11 bases line up with TRBD2. The ends lost 4 bases at V and 2 bases at J; junction bases unmatched: 12. The CDR3 extends over 18 amino acids. From germline, CDR1 is SGHNT and CDR2 YYREEE (reference sequence). The chain's CDR3 is CASSPALLAGATTDTQYF. For the CDR3, the DNA is TGTGCCAGCAGCCCGGCTCTACTAGCGGGGGCGACCACAGATACGCAGTATTTT. The entire variable domain, with the rest obtained from reference TRBV5-4 and TRBJ2-3, is as follows: ETGVTQSPTHLIKTRGQQVTLRCSSQSGHNTVSWYQQALGQGPQFIFQYYREEENGRGNFPPRFSGLQFPNYSSELNVNALELDDSALYLCASSPALLAGATTDTQYFGPGTRLTVL.

This clonotype was picked up a small number of times. The chain employs TRBV6-6 and TRBJ1-2, with a possible D match to TRBD1 (6 bases). CDR3 length: 15 residues. Trimming removed 0 bases at V and 7 bases at J, with 15 bases between. Germline CDR1 MNHNY, CDR2 SVGAGI (reference sequence). Here the CDR3 reads CASSYSSTGNFGYTF. Written as DNA, the CDR3 is TGTGCCAGCAGTTACTCGAGTACAGGGAATTTTGGCTACACCTTC.

In this sample, this clonotype turned up many times. As DNA, the CDR3 is TGTGCCAGCAGGACGACAGGAATCAGCCAGCAGTTCTTC. This codes for CASRTTGISQQFF. J is TRBJ2-1 and V is TRBV11-2; D is possibly TRBD1 (6 bases). Between the trimmed V and J ends, which lost 6 bases and 11 bases, there was a span of 17 bases. Germline CDR1 SGHAT, CDR2 FQNNGV. This CDR3 has 13 amino acids.

This clonotype was seen at least ten times. The V gene is TRBV28, the J gene TRBJ1-5; the D gene is possibly TRBD1 (5 bases). Trimming removed 5 bases at V and 12 bases at J, with 26 bases between. Germline V gene data show CDR1 as MDHEN and CDR2 as SYDVKM. This CDR3 spans 16 amino acids. CDR3 sequence: CASSPIRAGYKRVQHF. CDR3 DNA sequence: TGTGCCAGCAGTCCGATCCGGGCAGGGTACAAGAGGGTCCAGCATTTT.

There are many counts of this clonotype. The chain recombines TRBV23-1 with TRBJ1-5; a weak D match, TRBD1 (6 bases). TRBV23-1 counts as an open reading frame of uncertain function. The CDR3 extends over 22 amino acids. V was cut by 3 bases and J by 2 bases, with 32 bases left in between. The CDR3 loop reads CASSHPPLTGKETLWGNQPQHF. CDR3 coding DNA: TGCGCCAGCAGTCACCCACCCCTTACAGGGAAGGAGACATTGTGGGGCAATCAGCCCCAGCATTTT.

This chain links TRBV3-1 with TRBJ1-5; D is uncertain. Germline CDR1 is LGHDT and CDR2 is YNNKEL (reference sequence). The CDR3 is 14 residues long. V was pared by 3 bases and J by 2 bases, with 8 bases between. The CDR3 nucleotides read TGTGCCAGCAGCCACGGACGGCGCAATCAGCCCCAGCATTTT. Encoded protein: CASSHGRRNQPQHF. Looking up the rest from reference TRBV3-1 and TRBJ1-5 gives the full variable domain: DTAVSQTPKYLVTQMGNDKSIKCEQNLGHDTMYWYKQDSKKFLKIMFSYNNKELIINETVPNRFSPKSPDKAHLNLHINSLELGDSAVYFCASSHGRRNQPQHFGDGTRLSIL.